This T cell receptor beta chain originates from a study of glioma-infiltrating T cells. From germline, CDR1 is MGHDK and CDR2 SYGVNS. This CDR3 spans 15 amino acids. Unmatched junction bases numbered 6, after V lost 3 bases and J lost 6 bases. To note about this clonotype: A much larger clone lies a single base off, so this may be a read error.

Amplification of TCR alpha and beta CDR3 regions from RNA used iRepertoire nested multiplex PCR. TCRdb itself ran the multiplex PCR reads through MiXCR, one entry per CDR3 protein. The sample includes under 130,000 distinct CDR3 sequences, around 30% seen only once; the top ten take roughly 45%. This clonotype originated in a human donor with low-grade glioma or glioblastoma, undergoing nonglioma brain surgery, or in good health (not recorded which). The rearrangement uses TRBV25-1 and TRBJ1-5, with 9 bases matching TRBD1. Sequencing was carried out using glioma tissue, nonneoplastic brain tissue, or PBMCs (not recorded which). The CDR3 coding sequence is TGTGCCAGCAGTGAGGGGACAGGGCTTAGTCAGCCCCAGCATTTT. This sequence encodes CASSEGTGLSQPQHF.